A selection of T cell receptor beta chains follows, all from one sample in a study of blood T cell repertoires in COVID-19. TCRdb's table, derived via immunoSEQ multiplex PCR, lists solely in-frame clones and lacks some. The data show tens of thousands of clones, about three quarters seen once. The specimen sequenced was peripheral blood. These receptors originate from a human donor in a cohort sampled during active COVID-19. Both conserved end residues are part of each CDR3. A D gene is named only where the DNA matches it firmly. The size field is filled for only some rows; it gives once, few, many or a size class.

>TRBV11-2|TRBJ2-7|once|TRBD2
TGTGCCAGCAGCTTAGTCCTAGCGGGGGCCGGCTACGAGCAGTACTTC
CASSLVLAGAGYEQYF
>TRBV20-1|TRBJ1-3|-|-
TGCAGTGCTAGTAGGAGTCAGGGGTTAGGAAACACCATATATTTT
CSASRSQGLGNTIYF
>TRBV6-1|TRBJ2-3|few|-
TGTGCCAGCAGTGAAATGCGGTGGGGGGCAGATACGCAGTATTTT
CASSEMRWGADTQYF
>TRBV7-2|TRBJ2-3|-|-
TGTGCCAGCAGCAAGACTAGTATCAGCACAGATACGCAGTATTTT
CASSKTSISTDTQYF
>TRBV4-1|TRBJ2-3|-|TRBD2
TGCGCCAGCAGCCAGGGGACTAGCGGGGGAAGCACAGATACGCAGTATTTT
CASSQGTSGGSTDTQYF
>TRBV30|TRBJ1-4|-|-
TGTGCCTGGAACCAGGGGTTGTCTCAGAATGAAAAACTGTTTTTT
CAWNQGLSQNEKLFF
>TRBV15|TRBJ1-5|once|TRBD1
TGTGCCACCAGCACGCTTACAGGGGCGGGTAGCAATCAGCCCCAGCATTTT
CATSTLTGAGSNQPQHF
>TRBV18|TRBJ2-7|-|-
TGTGCCAGCTCACCAGGGGCCCACAGCGAGCAGTACTTC
CASSPGAHSEQYF
>TRBV3-1/TRBV3-2|TRBJ2-3|-|-
TGTGCCAGCAGCCAAGTGGGCCCATCAGATACGCAGTATTTT
CASSQVGPSDTQYF
>TRBV14|TRBJ2-7|once|-
TGTGCCAGCAGCCCGGGGTGGGGTGGCGAGCAGTACTTC
CASSPGWGGEQYF
>TRBV28|TRBJ2-7|-|-
TGTGCCAGCAGTTTGGGCAGGGTGCCCGAGCAGTACTTC
CASSLGRVPEQYF
>TRBV20-1|TRBJ1-2|few|TRBD1
TGCAGTGCTTGGACAGGGGATGGCTACACCTTC
CSAWTGDGYTF
>TRBV7-2|TRBJ2-5|-|TRBD1
TGTGCCAGCAGCCATGGGGGACAGGGCGGAGAGACCCAGTACTTC
CASSHGGQGGETQYF
>TRBV7-9|TRBJ2-1|few|TRBD2
TGTGCCAGCAGCAGAGGGACTAGCGGGGAAAGCTTGCCCTACAATGAGCAGTTCTTC
CASSRGTSGESLPYNEQFF
>TRBV28|TRBJ1-4|-|-
TGTGCCAGCAGTTCCTCTTTGGGGGCCGCTGAAAAACTGTTTTTT
CASSSSLGAAEKLFF
>TRBV6-5|TRBJ2-1|-|-
TGTGCCAGCAGACGGGGAGATGAGCAGTTCTTC
CASRRGDEQFF
>TRBV29-1|TRBJ2-3|few|-
TGCAGCCATCAGGGAAGCCATACGCAGTATTTT
CSHQGSHTQYF